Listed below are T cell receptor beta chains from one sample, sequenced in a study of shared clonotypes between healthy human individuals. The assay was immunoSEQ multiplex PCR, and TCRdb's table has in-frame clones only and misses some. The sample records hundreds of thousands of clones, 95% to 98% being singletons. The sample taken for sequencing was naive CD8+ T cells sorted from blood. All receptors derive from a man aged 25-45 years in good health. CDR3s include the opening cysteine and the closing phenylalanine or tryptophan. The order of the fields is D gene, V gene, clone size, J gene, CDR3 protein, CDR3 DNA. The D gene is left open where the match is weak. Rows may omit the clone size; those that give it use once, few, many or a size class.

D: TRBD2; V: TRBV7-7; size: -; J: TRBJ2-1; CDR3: CASSLGLAGYNEQFF; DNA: TGTGCCAGCAGCTTAGGACTAGCGGGGTACAATGAGCAGTTCTTC
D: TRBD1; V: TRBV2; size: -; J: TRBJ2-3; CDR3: CASSEDRSPRVTQYF; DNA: TGTGCCAGCAGTGAGGACAGGTCACCACGGGTTACGCAGTATTTT
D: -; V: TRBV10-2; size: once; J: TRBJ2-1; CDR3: CASRTRGSYNEQFF; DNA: TGCGCCAGCAGGACCAGGGGATCCTACAATGAGCAGTTCTTC
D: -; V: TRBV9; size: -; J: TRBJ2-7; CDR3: CASSVSGASLYEQYF; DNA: TGTGCCAGCAGCGTGTCAGGGGCTTCCCTCTACGAGCAGTACTTC
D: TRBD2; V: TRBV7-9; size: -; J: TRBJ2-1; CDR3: CASSFGGRGNEQFF; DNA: TGTGCCAGCAGCTTTGGCGGGAGGGGGAATGAGCAGTTCTTC
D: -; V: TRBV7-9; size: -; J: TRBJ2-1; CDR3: CASSLGGLYQVWQFF; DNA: TGTGCCAGCAGCTTAGGGGGCCTTTATCAGGTTTGGCAGTTCTTC
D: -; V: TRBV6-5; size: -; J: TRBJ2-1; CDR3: CASSYSDSYNEQFF; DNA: TGTGCCAGCAGTTACTCAGACAGCTACAATGAGCAGTTCTTC
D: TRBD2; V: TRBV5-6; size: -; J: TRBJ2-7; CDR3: CASSHGISGTSYEQYF; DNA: TGTGCCAGCAGCCACGGAATTAGCGGGACAAGCTACGAGCAGTACTTC
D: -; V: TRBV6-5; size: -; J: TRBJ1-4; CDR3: CASSYSGEANEKLFF; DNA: TGTGCCAGCAGTTACTCGGGGGAGGCGAATGAAAAACTGTTTTTT
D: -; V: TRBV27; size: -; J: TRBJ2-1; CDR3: CASSHSGSSYNEQFF; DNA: TGTGCCAGCAGTCACAGCGGTAGCTCCTACAATGAGCAGTTCTTC
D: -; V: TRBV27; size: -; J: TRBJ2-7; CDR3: CASSLLQSRSIEQYF; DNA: TGTGCCAGCAGTTTACTACAGTCTCGCTCGATCGAGCAGTACTTC
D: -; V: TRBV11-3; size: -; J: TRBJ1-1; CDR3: CASSPGTLNTEAFF; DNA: TGTGCCAGCAGCCCTGGTACCTTGAACACTGAAGCTTTCTTT
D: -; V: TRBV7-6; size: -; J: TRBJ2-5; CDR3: CASSPIVRKQETQYF; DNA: TGTGCCAGCAGCCCGATTGTGCGGAAACAAGAGACCCAGTACTTC
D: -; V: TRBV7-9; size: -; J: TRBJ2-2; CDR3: CASSLWGGNTGELFF; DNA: TGTGCCAGCAGCTTATGGGGTGGTAACACCGGGGAGCTGTTTTTT
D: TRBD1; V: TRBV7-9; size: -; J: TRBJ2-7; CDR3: CASSSRDRGHEQYF; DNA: TGTGCCAGCAGCTCCAGGGACAGGGGTCACGAGCAGTACTTC
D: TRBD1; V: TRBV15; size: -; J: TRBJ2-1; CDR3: CATSRDSGGDRVVMDEQFF; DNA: TGTGCCACCAGCAGAGATAGTGGGGGGGACAGGGTTGTAATGGATGAGCAGTTCTTC
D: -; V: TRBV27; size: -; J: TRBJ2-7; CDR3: CASSLIDTSYEQYF; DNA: TGTGCCAGCAGTTTAATAGACACCTCCTACGAGCAGTACTTC
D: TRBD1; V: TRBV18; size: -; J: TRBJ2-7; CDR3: CASSTGQGEISYEQYF; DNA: TGTGCCAGCTCAACGGGACAGGGGGAGATCTCCTACGAGCAGTACTTC
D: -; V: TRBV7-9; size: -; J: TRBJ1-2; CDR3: CASRGTSGYTF; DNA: TGTGCCAGCAGGGGGACCTCGGGCTACACCTTC
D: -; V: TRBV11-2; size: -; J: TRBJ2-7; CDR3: CASSLGRAESYEQYF; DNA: TGTGCCAGCAGCTTAGGTCGGGCAGAAAGCTACGAGCAGTACTTC
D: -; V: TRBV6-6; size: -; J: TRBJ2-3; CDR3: CASSYTRDSADTQYF; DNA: TGTGCCAGCAGTTACACCCGGGACTCCGCAGATACGCAGTATTTT
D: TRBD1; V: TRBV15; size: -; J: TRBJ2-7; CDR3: CATSSSRQGAYEQYF; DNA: TGTGCCACCAGCAGCTCTCGACAGGGTGCCTACGAGCAGTACTTC